The sequence of this TCR beta chain was determined in a study of T cells in Graves' hyperthyroidism and ophthalmopathy. Study conclusions and caveats: From stable hyperthyroidism, ophthalmopathy was set apart by a 13 V-J model.

The V gene end was trimmed by 6 bases and the J gene end by 7 bases; junction bases not matched to a gene: 11. Germline V gives CDR1 KGHDR, CDR2 SFDVKD. CDR3 length: 15 amino acids. Researchers barred patients who had uncontrolled infection, other autoimmune disease, pregnancy or lactation. Amplification of TCR beta CDR3 regions was performed using RNA transcripts as template. First-round RT-PCR of the TCR CDR3 relied on the HTBI primer set. MiXCR, applied by TCRdb to the multiplex PCR reads, yields one record per CDR3 protein. Counted here are hundreds of thousands of distinct CDR3 sequences, roughly 50% occurring once; the ten biggest clones make up 6.5% to 9%. This clonotype was seen once. The target antigen is unknown.

The rearrangement uses TRBV24-1 and TRBJ2-5, with 9 positions matching TRBD1. The sample taken for sequencing was peripheral blood or thyroid tissue (not recorded which). The receptor was derived from a woman aged 18-35 years with Graves' hyperthyroidism. The CDR3 region has the DNA TGTGCCACCAGTCCTTCGGGACAGGGTACTGGGACCCAGTACTTC. This codes for CATSPSGQGTGTQYF.